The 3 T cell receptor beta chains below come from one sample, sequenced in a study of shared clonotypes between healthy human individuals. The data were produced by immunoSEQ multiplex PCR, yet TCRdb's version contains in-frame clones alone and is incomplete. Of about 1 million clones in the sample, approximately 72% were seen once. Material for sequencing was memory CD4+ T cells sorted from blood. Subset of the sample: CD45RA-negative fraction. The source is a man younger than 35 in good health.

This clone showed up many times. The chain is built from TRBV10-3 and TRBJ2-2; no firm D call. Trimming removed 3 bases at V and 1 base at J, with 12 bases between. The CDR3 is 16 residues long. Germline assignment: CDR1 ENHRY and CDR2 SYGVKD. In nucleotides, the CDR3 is TGTGCCATCAGTGAATTTGGGGTGGGGAACACCGGGGAGCTGTTTTTT. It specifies CAISEFGVGNTGELFF.

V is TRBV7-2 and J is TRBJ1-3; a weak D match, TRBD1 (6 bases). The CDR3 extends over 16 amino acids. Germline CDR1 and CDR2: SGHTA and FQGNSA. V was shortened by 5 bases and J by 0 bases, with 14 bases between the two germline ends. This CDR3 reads CASSEQTGISGNTIYF. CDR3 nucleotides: TGTGCCAGCAGCGAACAAACAGGGATCTCTGGAAACACCATATATTTT.

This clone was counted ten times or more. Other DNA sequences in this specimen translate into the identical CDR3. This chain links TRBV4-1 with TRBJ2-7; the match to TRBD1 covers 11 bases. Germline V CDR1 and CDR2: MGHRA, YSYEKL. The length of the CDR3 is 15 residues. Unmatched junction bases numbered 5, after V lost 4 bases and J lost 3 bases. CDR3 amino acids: CASSLGQGALYEQYF. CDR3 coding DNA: TGCGCCAGCAGCCTTGGACAGGGGGCCCTCTACGAGCAGTACTTC.